Shown below are 8 T cell receptor beta chains from a single sample sequenced in a study of blood T cell repertoires in COVID-19. Produced via immunoSEQ multiplex PCR; TCRdb's table is partial and in-frame only. The sample lists 150,000 to 200,000 clones; less than 90% were seen once. Material for sequencing was PBMCs or T cells enriched from blood (not recorded which). The receptors originated from a woman younger than 45 who had been exposed to COVID-19.

The rearrangement links TRBV6-5 to TRBJ1-1; D might be TRBD1 (6 bases). The CDR3 consists of 15 residues. Germline V gene data show CDR1 as MNHEY and CDR2 as SVGAGI. V was clipped by 4 bases and J by 0 bases, with 12 bases between them. This CDR3 is CASSFGQFMNTEAFF. The CDR3 DNA is TGTGCCAGCAGTTTTGGACAGTTCATGAACACTGAAGCTTTCTTT.

The V and J genes are TRBV5-6 and TRBJ1-5, with 9 positions matching TRBD1. The CDR3 spans 17 residues. Germline trimming cut 4 bases from V and 0 bases from J; bases unmatched to any gene: 8. In germline, CDR1 is SGHDT, CDR2 YYEEEE. The CDR3 protein is CASSARTGVDSNQPQHF. Here the CDR3 DNA reads TGTGCCAGCAGCGCTAGGACAGGGGTAGATAGCAATCAGCCCCAGCATTTT. The full variable domain, rest sourced from reference TRBV5-6 and TRBJ1-5, is DAGVTQSPTHLIKTRGQQVTLRCSPKSGHDTVSWYQQALGQGPQFIFQYYEEEERQRGNFPDRFSGHQFPNYSSELNVNALLLGDSALYLCASSARTGVDSNQPQHFGDGTRLSIL.

This chain uses TRBV27 with TRBJ2-7, with TRBD1 identical over 7 bases. Germline assignment: CDR1 MNHEY and CDR2 SMNVEV (reference sequence). After removal of 3 bases from V and 0 bases from J, the junction contained 8 bases not matched to a gene. The CDR3 is 16 amino acids. In DNA form, the CDR3 reads TGTGCCAGCAGTTTGGGTTCGACAGGGCGCTCCTACGAGCAGTACTTC. It yields the protein CASSLGSTGRSYEQYF.

The rearrangement joins TRBV6-6 to TRBJ2-3; TRBD1 or TRBD2 may be the D gene (7 bases each). CDR1 and CDR2 (germline): MNHNY, SVGAGI (reference sequence). This CDR3 spans 12 amino acids. The CDR3: CASGTATDTQYF. The CDR3 nucleotides are TGTGCAAGCGGGACAGCGACAGATACGCAGTATTTT.

The chain joins TRBV9 to TRBJ2-2, with D possibly being TRBD2 (5 bases). CDR1 SGDLS and CDR2 YYNGEE come from the germline V gene. There are 14 residues in the CDR3. With 3 bases removed from V and 6 bases from J, the gap between germline ends came to 12 bases. CDR3: CASSDTSPAGELFF. CDR3 DNA sequence: TGTGCCAGCAGCGACACTAGTCCTGCCGGGGAGCTGTTTTTT.

The chain recombines TRBV2 with TRBJ1-2, with TRBD1 matching over 7 bases. J lost 5 bases, V lost 7 bases, and 10 bases had no gene match. The CDR3 spans 14 residues. From germline, CDR1 is SNHLY and CDR2 FYNNEI. The CDR3 DNA reads as TGTGCCAGCACCGGGGGAGCAGGGGGTTATGGCTACACCTTC. It is translated as CASTGGAGGYGYTF.

This clone has just a few counts. The chain joins TRBV7-8 to TRBJ2-4, with D perhaps matching TRBD2 (5 bases). Germline loops: CDR1 SGHVS, CDR2 FQNEAQ. The CDR3 runs to 13 residues. Trimming removed 1 base at V and 7 bases at J, with 8 bases between. The CDR3 loop reads CASSLVGNNIQYF. Here the CDR3 DNA reads TGTGCCAGCAGCTTAGTCGGGAATAACATTCAGTACTTC.

V is TRBV2 and J is TRBJ2-7; D gene ambiguous. The CDR3 has 13 residues. CDR1 SNHLY and CDR2 FYNNEI come from the germline V gene. Trimming left V 8 bases short and J 4 bases short, with 15 bases between. This chain's CDR3 is CASRSGVHYEQYF. The CDR3 nucleotides are TGTGCCAGCCGGAGTGGTGTACATTACGAGCAGTACTTC.